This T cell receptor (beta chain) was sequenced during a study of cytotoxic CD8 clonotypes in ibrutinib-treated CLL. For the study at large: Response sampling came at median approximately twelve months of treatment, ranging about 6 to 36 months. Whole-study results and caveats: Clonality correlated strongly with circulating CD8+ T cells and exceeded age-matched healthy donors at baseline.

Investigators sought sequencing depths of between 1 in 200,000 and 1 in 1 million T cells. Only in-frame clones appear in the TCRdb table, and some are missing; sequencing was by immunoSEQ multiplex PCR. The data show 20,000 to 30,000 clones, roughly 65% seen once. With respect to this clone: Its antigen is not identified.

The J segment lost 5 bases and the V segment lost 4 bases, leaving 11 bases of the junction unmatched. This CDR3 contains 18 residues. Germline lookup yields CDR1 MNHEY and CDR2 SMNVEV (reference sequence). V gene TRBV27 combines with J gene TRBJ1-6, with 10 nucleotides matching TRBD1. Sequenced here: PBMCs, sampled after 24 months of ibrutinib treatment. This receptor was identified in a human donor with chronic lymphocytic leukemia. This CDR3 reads CASSSTTTGGFDNSPLHF. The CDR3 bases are TGTGCCAGCAGTTCGACAACGACAGGGGGCTTCGATAATTCACCCCTCCACTTT.